The T cell receptor beta chain described here comes from a study of T cell repertoires in cytomegalovirus infection. Study background: CMV infection and matching HLA type were both indicated by public TCR beta signatures. The study, taken as a whole, reports: Of the TCR beta families, the public ones yielded a cumulative frequency that identified carriers of CMV plus the relevant HLA. Across the ex vivo response, the dominant clonotypes were HLA-C-restricted CMV-specific TCR beta clonotypes.

TCRdb re-derived calls from the reads in MiXCR, one entry per CDR3 protein. The sample lists 300,000 to 450,000 distinct CDR3 sequences; around 18% were seen once. Trimming cost V 2 bases and J 0 bases, with 13 bases left between them. The CDR3 has 16 amino acids. This clonotype was seen more than once but under ten times. Its antigen remains unknown. The source material was PBMCs. The TCR comes from a human donor in good health (CMV status not recorded). Some clones in this sample may be carry-over from other donors' samples. The genes are TRBV12-3 or TRBV12-4 and TRBJ1-1; D is undetermined. The CDR3, as DNA: TGTGCCAGCAGTTTAAGAGTGAGTCAGATGAACACTGAAGCTTTCTTT. This encodes CASSLRVSQMNTEAFF.